A single sample is the source of the 11 T cell receptor beta chains below, sequenced in a study of PD-1 blockade in classical Hodgkin lymphoma (dated by TCRdb to about 2020). What the time point label conveys for this sample: cycle 4 day 1 (C4D1), after 5 to 7 weeks of nivolumab. All trial patients had relapsed after autologous stem cell transplantation, with cohorts A, B and C differing in prior brentuximab vedotin exposure. The library relied on the immunoSEQ multiplex PCR assay. TCRdb limited this immuneACCESS table to in-frame rearrangements with V and J called. A share of clones is missing; checked studies link under half to unresolved V genes, and the rest is unexplained. This sample has tens of thousands of clones in its table, and about 80% of those were observed once. The leading ten clones occupy about 12% of the sample. Sequences were derived from peripheral blood mononuclear cells (PBMCs), sampled before the fourth cycle of nivolumab. The receptor set was obtained from a human donor with classical Hodgkin lymphoma.

This clone showed up just a few times. The chain combines TRBV6-1 with TRBJ2-1, with D possibly matching TRBD1 (6 bases). Germline V gene sequence: CDR1 MNHNS, CDR2 SASEGT. V was shortened by 7 bases and J by 0 bases, with 13 bases between the two germline ends. The CDR3 contains 15 residues. CDR3 loop: CASTAVGASYNEQFF. Here the CDR3 DNA reads TGTGCCAGCACCGCTGTGGGGGCCTCCTACAATGAGCAGTTCTTC.

This clone occurred once. The rearrangement links TRBV5-2 to TRBJ1-2. TRBV5-2 is labeled a pseudogene. The CDR3 extends over 13 amino acids. This chain's CDR3 is CASNVRKTYGYTF. As DNA, the CDR3 is TGTGCCAGCAATGTACGAAAGACCTATGGCTACACCTTC.

This chain joins TRBV25-1 and TRBJ2-1; D might be TRBD2 (5 bases). Germline assignment: CDR1 MGHDK and CDR2 SYGVNS. This CDR3 is built from 12 residues. Trimming took off 2 bases at V and 7 bases at J, with 6 bases between the two ends. CDR3 protein: CASSERRNEQFF. The CDR3 bases are TGTGCCAGCAGTGAACGGAGGAATGAGCAGTTCTTC.

This clone has only a few counts. The rearrangement uses TRBV6-1 and TRBJ1-6, with 9 bases aligning to TRBD1. CDR3 length equals 16 residues. V lost 0 bases and J lost 5; bases outside the gene matches: 2. Per germline, CDR1 MNHNS and CDR2 SASEGT. The CDR3 region is CASSEAWTGDNSPLHF. For the CDR3, the DNA is TGTGCCAGCAGTGAAGCTTGGACAGGGGATAATTCACCCCTCCACTTT.

This clone is a singleton in its sample. V usage is TRBV6-1 and J usage is TRBJ1-1; D not certain. In germline, CDR1 is MNHNS, CDR2 SASEGT. The V end lost 2 bases, the J end lost 5 bases, and 9 bases lay between the germline ends. The CDR3 covers 13 residues. The DNA of the CDR3 is TGTGCCAGCAGTGAAACACGGGGTACTGAAGCTTTCTTT. Translation: CASSETRGTEAFF.

The chain is built from TRBV6-1 and TRBJ1-5; a weak D match, TRBD1 (6 bases). Germline V CDR1 and CDR2: MNHNS, SASEGT. The CDR3 has 13 residues. V dropped 7 bases and J dropped 6 bases, with 13 bases sitting between them. The CDR3: CASKTQGAQPQHF. As DNA, the CDR3 is TGTGCCAGCAAAACACAGGGTGCTCAGCCCCAGCATTTT.

J is TRBJ2-3 and V is TRBV11-3, with 7 positions matching TRBD2. This CDR3 spans 16 amino acids. The germline gives CDR1 SGHNT, CDR2 YENEEA. V gave up 5 bases and J gave up 2 bases; unmatched junction bases: 10. The CDR3 DNA reads as TGTGCCAGCAGCCTGGGGACGGGAGGCGACACAGATACGCAGTATTTT. Translation gives CASSLGTGGDTDTQYF.

The rearrangement uses TRBV5-4 and TRBJ1-3; D not certain. CDR1 SGHNT and CDR2 YYREEE come from the germline V gene (reference sequence). The CDR3 consists of 16 residues. Trimming took off 0 bases at V and 0 bases at J, with 10 bases between the two ends. CDR3 DNA sequence: TGTGCCAGCAGCTTGGGGACGGCCAACTCTGGAAACACCATATATTTT. It yields the protein CASSLGTANSGNTIYF.

A single count supports this clone. V is TRBV27 and J is TRBJ1-5, with a tentative D call TRBD1 (6 bases). Germline values: CDR1 MNHEY, CDR2 SMNVEV (reference sequence). V was pared by 6 bases and J by 6 bases, with 9 bases between. This CDR3 comprises 12 residues. In DNA form, the CDR3 reads TGTGCCAGCAGCTTCAGGGGTCAGCCCCAGCATTTT. This translates into CASSFRGQPQHF.

The V and J genes are TRBV12-2 and TRBJ1-5. TRBV12-2 represents a pseudogene. The CDR3 sequence is 15 residues long. This CDR3 reads CASSRTLAGNQPQHF. The CDR3 coding sequence is TGTGCCAGCAGCCGGACTCTGGCGGGCAATCAGCCCCAGCATTTT.

This chain joins TRBV19 and TRBJ1-5, with 7 bases fitting TRBD1. Trimming took 4 bases from V and 4 from J; bases not matched to a gene: 7. Per germline, CDR1 LNHDA and CDR2 SQIVND (reference sequence). This CDR3 comprises 15 residues. The CDR3 here is CASSTRDSLNQPQHF. CDR3 DNA sequence: TGTGCCAGTAGTACCCGGGACAGTCTTAATCAGCCCCAGCATTTT.